Listed below are T cell receptor beta chains from one sample, sequenced in a study of OX40 agonist ivuxolimab in advanced cancers. Sequencing used immunoSEQ multiplex PCR; TCRdb keeps in-frame clones, though not all of them. The sample yields about 12,000 clones, 75% to 95% seen once. The input for sequencing was CD4+ or CD8+ T cells sorted from blood, taken in a trial of the OX40 agonist ivuxolimab. The receptor source for this set is an adult with an advanced solid tumor such as melanoma, head and neck, liver or kidney cancer. The CDR3 runs from the conserved cysteine through the conserved F or W. Clone size is not always given. Where it is, it says once, few, many or a class for expanded clones.

clone size	V gene	J gene	CDR3 length	CDR3 protein
once	TRBV19	TRBJ1-2	16	CASSIVGMDREDGYTF
.	TRBV11-3	TRBJ2-1	14	CASSLSGLADEQFF
.	TRBV7-2	TRBJ1-4	14	CASRDGTETEKLFF
.	TRBV7-8	TRBJ1-1	18	CASSLLRGRWRMNTEAFF
.	TRBV29-1	TRBJ2-7	13	CSVTGQGAYEQYF
.	TRBV15	TRBJ2-7	16	CATSRDWAAEGYEQYF
once	TRBV30	TRBJ2-3	21	CAWSGSLREKGRAVGTDTQYF
.	TRBV2	TRBJ2-7	16	CASSEGPPGASYEQYF
once	TRBV6-5	TRBJ1-1	14	CASRPGQVGTEAFF
.	TRBV19	TRBJ2-3	15	CASSPGTGTTDTQYF
.	TRBV5-6	TRBJ2-7	15	CASSLARGRIYEQYF
.	TRBV5-4	TRBJ2-1	17	CASSLGGQKEGNHEQFF
.	TRBV19	TRBJ2-3	14	CASSIGGGTDTQYF
.	TRBV28	TRBJ1-3	13	CASSPQTGNTIYF
.	TRBV19	TRBJ2-1	14	CASRRTSAYNEQFF
.	TRBV4-3	TRBJ2-5	14	CASSQDLGPETQYF
.	TRBV23-1	TRBJ1-2	15	CASSQPGGGRGGYTF
large	TRBV11-2	TRBJ2-1	17	CASTPAGWDRGLREQFF
.	TRBV4-1	TRBJ2-7	11	CASSHSGEQYF
.	TRBV30	TRBJ1-1	12	CAWQGVNTEAFF
once	TRBV11-2	TRBJ2-1	17	CASSLVVREGVYNEQFF
.	TRBV30	TRBJ2-7	12	CAFRRGRNEQYF
.	TRBV30	TRBJ1-1	12	CALTALGTEAFF
.	TRBV7-2	TRBJ1-3	14	CASSSTGRGNTIYF
few	TRBV19	TRBJ2-7	13	CASRPGTGFWQYF
once	TRBV7-9	TRBJ1-3	14	CASSHGASGNTIYF
.	TRBV4-1	TRBJ2-2	18	CASSQEIFEYGRTGELFF
.	TRBV4-1	TRBJ2-1	18	CASSQSSGTGSSYNEQFF
few	TRBV5-4	TRBJ2-5	15	CASSLVGRAQETQYF
.	TRBV9	TRBJ1-1	14	CASSPRAENTEAFF
.	TRBV7-2	TRBJ2-1	17	CASSQLYKRGALSEQFF
.	TRBV6-5	TRBJ2-7	14	CASSSREDSYEQYF